The 31 T cell receptor beta chains in this list originate from one sample, sequenced in a study of blood T cell repertoires in COVID-19. Clones were read by immunoSEQ multiplex PCR, and TCRdb kept only the in-frame ones, dropping some. Of some 290,000 clones in the sample, roughly 85% were seen once. Sequencing was done on a sample of peripheral blood. All receptors derive from a man aged 60 to 75 who had recovered from COVID-19.

The CDR3 DNA reads TGTGCCTGGAGGGGGGTAGCGGGGGCCTACAATGAGCAGTTCTTC. The encoded protein is CAWRGVAGAYNEQFF. This chain connects TRBV30 to TRBJ2-1; 9 bases map to TRBD2. This CDR3 is 15 amino acids long. The V gene end was trimmed by 3 bases and the J gene end by 2 bases; junction bases not matched to a gene: 5. The V gene's germline CDR1 is GTSNPN and CDR2 SVGIG (reference sequence).

The V call is TRBV13, the J call TRBJ2-7; D gene uncertain. The ends were cut back, 3 bases at V and 1 base at J, with 4 bases in the middle. This CDR3 contains 12 residues. Germline CDR1 is PRHDT and CDR2 is FYEKMQ (reference sequence). The DNA for the CDR3 is TGTGCCAGCAGCTTTTCGTCCTACGAGCAGTACTTC. Translation gives CASSFSSYEQYF.

V gene TRBV1 combines with J gene TRBJ2-4; TRBD2, the table's D call, was not compared with the DNA. TRBV1 is a pseudogene locus. CDR3 length equals 15 residues. The CDR3 nucleotides read TGCACCAGCAGCCAAGAAGTCCTAAAGAAAAACATTCAGTACTTC. It specifies CTSSQEVLKKNIQYF.

The sample holds one count of this clone. The chain carries TRBV7-8 and TRBJ2-7, with 10 bases matching TRBD2. V dropped 0 bases and J dropped 5; count of bases not matched to a gene: 4. CDR1 is SGHVS and CDR2 is FQNEAQ in the germline V gene. This CDR3 has 15 amino acids. The CDR3 loop reads CASSLASGRFDEQYF. Written as DNA, the CDR3 is TGTGCCAGCAGCTTAGCTAGCGGGAGGTTCGACGAGCAGTACTTC.

The gene calls are TRBV15 and TRBJ2-1; 7 bases align to TRBD1. Losses at the gene ends were 2 bases for V and 4 bases for J; bases not matched to a gene: 2. This CDR3 is built from 14 residues. CDR1 and CDR2 (germline): LNHNV, YYDKDF (reference sequence). DNA for the CDR3: TGTGCCACCAGCAGACCGGGACAGTACAATGAGCAGTTCTTC. Its protein is CATSRPGQYNEQFF.

The chain carries TRBV3-1 (or the pseudogene TRBV3-2) and TRBJ1-2; 7 bases are a match to TRBD1. V lost 4 bases and J lost 8; bases outside the gene matches: 7. Per the germline V gene, CDR1 is LGHDT and CDR2 is YNNKEL (reference sequence). CDR3 size: 13 residues. The CDR3 nucleotides read TGTGCCAGCAGCCCACGACAGGGTTGGGGCTACACCTTC. This codes for CASSPRQGWGYTF.

This clone occurred a few times. This chain links TRBV30 with TRBJ1-1; the D is unclear. Germline V gene data show CDR1 as GTSNPN and CDR2 as SVGIG (reference sequence). V lost 0 bases, J lost 2 bases, and 7 bases lay in between. This CDR3 has 13 amino acids. CDR3 region: CAWSVTQNTEAFF. CDR3 nucleotide sequence: TGTGCCTGGAGTGTAACACAAAACACTGAAGCTTTCTTT.

This clone was seen only once. The rearrangement uses TRBV7-9 and TRBJ1-6; D is undetermined. The CDR3 runs to 18 residues. The germline V and J ends were trimmed by 4 bases and 0 bases, with 16 bases remaining between them. CDR1 is SEHNR, CDR2 FQNEAQ, per germline (reference sequence). The CDR3 is CASSSPLAGGSYNSPLHF. CDR3 DNA: TGTGCCAGCAGCTCTCCACTGGCCGGAGGCTCCTATAATTCACCCCTCCACTTT.

In this sample, this clone turned up a few times. The chain couples TRBV6-5 to TRBJ1-1; D call uncertain. Germline CDR1 is MNHEY and CDR2 is SVGAGI. CDR3 length: 16 amino acids. The V end was cut by 0 bases, the J end by 3 bases, with 14 bases between. The CDR3, as DNA: TGTGCCAGCAGTTACTCGGGTGCGAGGAAGGACACTGAAGCTTTCTTT. This translates into CASSYSGARKDTEAFF.

V gene TRBV28 combines with J gene TRBJ1-2; D remains ambiguous. The CDR3 has 14 residues. Trimming shortened V by 1 base and J by 3 bases, and 9 bases separated the two germline ends. CDR1 MDHEN and CDR2 SYDVKM come from the germline V gene. CDR3 loop: CASSLFAGYYGYTF. CDR3 sequence (DNA): TGTGCCAGCAGTTTATTCGCAGGCTACTATGGCTACACCTTC.

The rearrangement uses TRBV19 and TRBJ2-5, with 7 bases matching TRBD2. This CDR3 is 13 amino acids long. V lost 6 bases, J lost 7 bases, and 8 bases stayed unmatched. Germline CDR1 and CDR2: LNHDA and SQIVND (reference sequence). DNA of the CDR3: TGTGCCAGTAGCCTCGGCGGGGGTGCGACCCAGTACTTC. It yields the protein CASSLGGGATQYF.

The chain has TRBV3-1 (or the pseudogene TRBV3-2) and TRBJ1-1; 8 bases are a match to TRBD1. V was clipped by 4 bases and J by 6 bases; unmatched bases: 10. Per germline, CDR1 LGHDT and CDR2 YNNKEL (reference sequence). The CDR3 has 15 amino acids. The chain's CDR3 is CASSPRQGKAAEAFF. The CDR3 DNA reads TGTGCCAGCAGCCCGAGACAGGGGAAAGCGGCTGAAGCTTTCTTT.

The chain joins TRBV18 to TRBJ2-3; TRBD1 is a possible D gene (5 bases). CDR3 length: 13 amino acids. Trimming cost V 6 bases and J 4 bases, with 11 bases left between them. Germline V gives CDR1 KGHSH, CDR2 LQKENI. Here the CDR3 reads CASSGRGADTQYF. The DNA of the CDR3 is TGTGCCAGCTCGGGTAGGGGTGCAGATACGCAGTATTTT.

The chain joins TRBV7-3 to TRBJ2-1; TRBD1 agrees at 7 bases. Germline trimming cut 1 base from V and 0 bases from J; bases unmatched to any gene: 15. This CDR3 has 20 amino acids. Per the germline V gene, CDR1 is SGHTA and CDR2 is FQGTGA. The CDR3 protein is CASSLINRDSDHSSYNEQFF. The DNA of the CDR3 is TGTGCCAGCAGCTTAATAAACCGGGACAGCGACCATAGCTCCTACAATGAGCAGTTCTTC.

This rearrangement joins TRBV2 to TRBJ2-7; 9 nucleotides match TRBD1. Unmatched junction bases numbered 3, after V lost 6 bases and J lost 3 bases. The CDR3 loop spans 13 amino acids. Germline lookup yields CDR1 SNHLY and CDR2 FYNNEI. The CDR3 region is CASRPDRGYEQYF. CDR3 bases: TGTGCCAGCAGGCCGGACAGGGGCTACGAGCAGTACTTC.

The genes are TRBV15 and TRBJ2-7; unclear D gene. The germline V gene encodes CDR1 LNHNV and CDR2 YYDKDF (reference sequence). The V gene lost 0 bases and the J gene lost 6 bases, with 12 bases spanning the gap. This CDR3 region has 14 residues. The CDR3 spells CATSRDYSKGEQYF. DNA for the CDR3: TGTGCCACCAGCAGAGACTACAGTAAAGGCGAGCAGTACTTC.

V usage is TRBV5-1 and J usage is TRBJ2-1, with 7 bases aligning to TRBD2. From germline, CDR1 is SGHRS and CDR2 YFSETQ. J gave up 0 bases and V 3 bases, and 9 bases lay outside the gene matches. This CDR3 has 17 residues. Here the CDR3 reads CASSSARTSASYNEQFF. As DNA, the CDR3 is TGCGCCAGCAGCTCGGCACGGACTAGTGCCTCCTACAATGAGCAGTTCTTC.

V is TRBV6-5 and J is TRBJ2-1; 8 positions match TRBD2. The CDR3 runs to 15 residues. Germline CDR1 reads MNHEY; CDR2 reads SVGAGI. Trimming took 6 bases from V and 1 from J; bases not matched to a gene: 5. CDR3: CASRAGVPSYNEQFF. DNA of the CDR3: TGTGCCAGCAGAGCGGGAGTGCCATCCTACAATGAGCAGTTCTTC.

The J gene is TRBJ2-5, the V gene TRBV6-5, with TRBD2 matching 7 bases. CDR1 and CDR2 from the germline V gene are MNHEY and SVGAGI. V lost 6 bases and J lost 7; bases outside the gene matches: 11. This CDR3 contains 14 residues. CDR3 region: CASRKEGGQGTQYF. The CDR3 region has the DNA TGTGCCAGCAGGAAGGAGGGAGGGCAGGGGACCCAGTACTTC.

In this sample, this clone turned up a few times. The V and J genes are TRBV19 and TRBJ1-1, with no clear D. The CDR3 consists of 12 residues. Germline V gene sequence: CDR1 LNHDA, CDR2 SQIVND (reference sequence). The ends were cut back, 5 bases at V and 0 bases at J, with 4 bases in the middle. DNA for the CDR3: TGTGCCAGTAGTTTCGTGAACACTGAAGCTTTCTTT. Residues: CASSFVNTEAFF.

This chain uses TRBV13 with TRBJ1-6; the match to TRBD1 covers 9 bases. The V segment lost 0 bases and the J segment 7 bases; nucleotides outside the gene matches: 4. Germline V CDR1 and CDR2: PRHDT, FYEKMQ (reference sequence). This CDR3 has 16 residues. CDR3 region: CASSLGGGQGNSPLHF. The CDR3 nucleotides are TGTGCCAGCAGCTTAGGTGGCGGACAGGGGAATTCACCCCTCCACTTT.

The gene calls are TRBV19 and TRBJ2-6; 12 bases match TRBD1. The ends lost 6 bases at V and 0 bases at J; junction bases unmatched: 3. Germline lookup yields CDR1 LNHDA and CDR2 SQIVND (reference sequence). CDR3 length equals 17 residues. The CDR3 region is CASRGDRGLSGANVLTF. The DNA of the CDR3 is TGTGCCAGTAGGGGGGACAGGGGGCTCTCTGGGGCCAACGTCCTGACTTTC.

This clone has more than one count but fewer than ten. This chain connects TRBV19 to TRBJ1-1; TRBD1 is a possible D gene (5 bases). V shed 10 bases and J shed 0 bases, with 15 bases lying between them. Looked up from germline, CDR1 is LNHDA and CDR2 is SQIVND (reference sequence). This CDR3 region has 14 residues. The CDR3: CAIRAGNMNTEAFF. DNA of the CDR3: TGTGCCATTCGCGCAGGGAACATGAACACTGAAGCTTTCTTT.

This clone showed up just a few times. In the same sample, other DNA sequences code for this CDR3. In nucleotides, the CDR3 is TGTGCCAGCAGTCTTCGGGGTGTCAGCAATCAGCCCCAGCATTTT. It encodes CASSLRGVSNQPQHF. This chain links TRBV27 with TRBJ1-5, with D hard to call. The V gene lost 5 bases and the J gene lost 1 base, with 12 bases spanning the gap. Germline values: CDR1 MNHEY, CDR2 SMNVEV (reference sequence). This CDR3 is 15 amino acids long.

This clone appeared a single time. The V and J genes are TRBV29-1 and TRBJ2-4, with 8 bases aligning to TRBD2. V lost 3 bases, J lost 1 base, and 11 bases stayed unmatched. The CDR3 consists of 17 residues. From germline, CDR1 is SQVTM and CDR2 ANQGSEA. The CDR3 region is CSVEKRGISGAKNIQYF. The DNA for the CDR3 is TGCAGCGTTGAGAAGCGGGGGATCTCCGGGGCCAAAAACATTCAGTACTTC.

The chain couples TRBV7-9 to TRBJ1-6, with D tentatively TRBD1 (5 bases). The germline V gene has CDR1 SEHNR and CDR2 FQNEAQ (reference sequence). V lost 8 bases to trimming and J lost 8 bases, with 19 bases between them. This CDR3 spans 15 amino acids. The CDR3 DNA is TGTGCCAGCCCCGCCATCCCAGGGCTGGATTCACCCCTCCACTTT. Residues: CASPAIPGLDSPLHF.

This chain links TRBV5-1 with TRBJ2-3; TRBD2 matches 12 bases. CDR3 size: 16 residues. Germline CDR1 reads SGHRS; CDR2 reads YFSETQ. The trim removed 2 bases at V and 2 bases at J, leaving 3 bases unmatched. CDR3 DNA: TGCGCCAGCAGCTTCGGACTAGCGGGGTCCACAGATACGCAGTATTTT. Protein: CASSFGLAGSTDTQYF.

V and J are TRBV30 and TRBJ2-3; TRBD1 matches at 9 bases. There are 12 residues in the CDR3. Germline-derived CDR1 and CDR2 are GTSNPN and SVGIG (reference sequence). J gave up 11 bases and V 1 base, and 4 bases lay outside the gene matches. The CDR3 spells CAWSGTGVGQYF. For the CDR3, the DNA is TGTGCCTGGAGTGGGACAGGGGTGGGGCAGTATTTT.

This clone was found a few times. The gene calls are TRBV25-1 and TRBJ1-6; tentative D call: TRBD1 (6 bases). Trimming shortened V by 3 bases and J by 6 bases, and 15 bases separated the two germline ends. This CDR3 has 16 residues. Germline V gives CDR1 MGHDK, CDR2 SYGVNS. The CDR3 loop is CASSDIQGLSNSPLHF. DNA for the CDR3: TGTGCCAGCAGTGACATACAGGGCCTCTCTAATTCACCCCTCCACTTT.

This chain links TRBV2 with TRBJ2-6; D not resolved. CDR1 is SNHLY and CDR2 is FYNNEI in the germline V gene. The CDR3 runs to 18 residues. The V gene lost 5 bases and the J gene lost 0 bases, with 17 bases spanning the gap. As DNA, the CDR3 is TGTGCCAGCAGTCCCTCCCTCTTGGCTCGCTCTGGGGCCAACGTCCTGACTTTC. It encodes CASSPSLLARSGANVLTF.

The rearrangement links TRBV24-1 to TRBJ2-1; 7 positions agree with TRBD1. After removal of 5 bases from V and 7 bases from J, the junction contained 7 bases not matched to a gene. Germline loops: CDR1 KGHDR, CDR2 SFDVKD. CDR3 length equals 14 residues. The DNA for the CDR3 is TGTGCCACCAGTGTTCAGACAGGGAAGAATGAGCAGTTCTTC. Translating gives CATSVQTGKNEQFF.